This note documents a single T cell receptor beta chain sequence. This sample is part of a study of blood T cell repertoires in COVID-19. At the level of the study: PBMCs, B-cell-depleted T cells, or T cells were the source of the cDNA or gDNA that made up the material.

Profiled with immunoSEQ multiplex PCR; TCRdb holds only in-frame clones, not every one. The table lists 180,000 or so clones, roughly 80% of them singletons, with approximately 11% in the top ten. The CDR3 loop spans 17 amino acids. Germline V lookup: CDR1 DFQATT, CDR2 SNEGSKA (reference sequence). Trimming removed 3 bases from V and 5 bases from J; junction bases left unmatched: 17. Patients in Seattle were enrolled during active infection, then followed longitudinally. The chain combines TRBV20-1 with TRBJ1-2, with 8 bases matching TRBD1. The sequenced sample consisted of peripheral blood. This TCR was recovered from a woman aged 40 to 50 with COVID-19, enrolled during active disease. In DNA form, the CDR3 reads TGCAGTGCTAGTATGTTAAAACAGGGGGGAATTCCTTATGGCTACACCTTC. Translating gives CSASMLKQGGIPYGYTF.